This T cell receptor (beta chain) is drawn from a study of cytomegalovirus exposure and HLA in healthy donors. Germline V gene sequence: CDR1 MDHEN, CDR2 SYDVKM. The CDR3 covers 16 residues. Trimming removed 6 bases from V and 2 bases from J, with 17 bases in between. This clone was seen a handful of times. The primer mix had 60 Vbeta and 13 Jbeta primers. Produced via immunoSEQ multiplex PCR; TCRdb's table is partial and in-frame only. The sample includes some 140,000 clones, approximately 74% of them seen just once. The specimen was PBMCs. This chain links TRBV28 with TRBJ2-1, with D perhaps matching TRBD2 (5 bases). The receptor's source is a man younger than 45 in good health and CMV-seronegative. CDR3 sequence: CASSTRLTDPYNEQFF. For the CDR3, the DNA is TGTGCCAGCAGCACCCGACTAACCGACCCCTACAATGAGCAGTTCTTC.